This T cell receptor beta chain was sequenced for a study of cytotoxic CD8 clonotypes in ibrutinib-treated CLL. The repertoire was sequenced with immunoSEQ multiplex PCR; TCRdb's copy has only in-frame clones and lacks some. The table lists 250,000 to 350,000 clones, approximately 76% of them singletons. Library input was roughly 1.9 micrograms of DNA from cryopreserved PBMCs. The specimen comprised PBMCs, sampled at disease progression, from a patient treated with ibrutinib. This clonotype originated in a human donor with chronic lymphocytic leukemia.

As DNA, the CDR3 is TGTGCCAGCAGTACCGGGACAGGGGGCCTAGATACGCAGTATTTT. Its translation is CASSTGTGGLDTQYF. The chain joins TRBV6-1 to TRBJ2-3, with 12 bases matching TRBD1. CDR1 MNHNS and CDR2 SASEGT come from the germline V gene. The trim removed 5 bases at V and 5 bases at J, leaving 5 bases unmatched. The length of the CDR3 is 15 residues.